The 26 T cell receptor beta chains below all came from one sample that was sequenced in a study of tissue T cells after allogeneic stem cell transplantation. Method: immunoSEQ multiplex PCR; TCRdb's copy keeps in-frame clones and lacks some. The repertoire holds just under 7,500 clones, with about 63% as singletons. Sequencing used blood. All receptors come from a female BALB/c mouse in good health. The MHC haplotype of the strain is H2-d.

About this clone itself: Mouse germline and gene names are used. The read comes to an end 1 residue before the CDR3 does, leaving the germline J gene to fill in the end. This sequence joins TRBV14 and TRBJ2-2; the D gene is possibly TRBD1 (7 bases). CDR3 length: 15 amino acids. Germline V CDR1 and CDR2: SGHDT, FRDEAV. Trimming took off 1 base at V and 5 bases at J, with 12 bases between the two ends. The CDR3 sequence is CASSFGQGGTGQLYF. The part of the CDR3 DNA that was read is TGTGCCAGCAGTTTCGGTCAGGGGGGAACCGGGCAGCTCTAC.

Details on this clone: Here the gene names and germline are mouse. The missing CDR3 end, 1 residue past where the read stops, is filled in from the germline J gene. This chain connects TRBV1 to TRBJ2-3; 10 nucleotides line up with TRBD2. The CDR3 has 15 residues. Germline CDR1 NSQYPW, CDR2 LRSPGD (reference sequence). Trimming took 4 bases from V and 1 from J; bases not matched to a gene: 2. The covered CDR3 bases are TGCACCTGCAGTGTCGACTGGGGGGGTGCAGAAACGCTGTAT. Encoded protein: CTCSVDWGGAETLY. The full CDR3 protein is CTCSVDWGGAETLYF.

The table lists this clone with a few counts. The germline and genes are mouse ones. Sequencing ends 1 residue short of the CDR3 end; the germline J gene provides the rest. The V call is TRBV2, the J call TRBJ2-7; 7 nucleotides line up with TRBD2. The V and J ends lost 4 bases and 4 bases, in that order; junction bases with no gene match: 1. Looked up from germline, CDR1 is LGHNA and CDR2 is YSYQKL. The CDR3 runs 12 residues. The CDR3 here is CASSLWGYEQYF. The part of the CDR3 DNA that was read is TGTGCCAGCAGCCTCTGGGGGTATGAACAGTAC.

Comment on this clone: Gene names and germline refer to mouse. With the read ending 1 residue before the CDR3 end, the germline J gene is used to fill in that end. This sequence joins TRBV13-3 and TRBJ1-1; D may be TRBD1 (6 bases). CDR1 is NNHDY, CDR2 SYVADS, per germline. V lost 4 bases, J lost 4 bases, and 11 bases lay in between. The CDR3 consists of 13 residues. CDR3 DNA, as far as it was read: TGTGCCAGCAGTAAACAGGGAAGCACAGAAGTCTTC. It is translated as CASSKQGSTEVF. The entire CDR3 is CASSKQGSTEVFF.

This clone was found a few times. Gene names denote mouse genes. The CDR3 is cut off 1 residue early in the read; its end comes from the germline J gene. The V and J genes are TRBV20 and TRBJ1-2, with 9 positions matching TRBD1. After removal of 6 bases from V and 5 bases from J, the junction contained 7 bases not matched to a gene. CDR1 is GFQATS, CDR2 STVNSAI, per germline. The CDR3 runs 13 residues. The CDR3 protein is CGATQGARSDYTF. The CDR3 DNA, read in part, is TGTGGTGCAACACAGGGGGCGCGGTCCGACTACACC.

Worth noting for this clone: The gene names given are mouse names. The read ends 1 residue early relative to the CDR3; the germline J gene fills the gap. The rearrangement links TRBV31 to TRBJ1-4; 7 bases agree with TRBD1. The CDR3 contains 14 residues. Germline lookup yields CDR1 GKSSPN and CDR2 SITVG. With V trimmed by 1 base and J by 4 bases, 3 bases remained unmatched. CDR3 residues: CAWSPGQINERLFF. The sequenced part of the CDR3 DNA is TGTGCCTGGAGTCCGGGACAGATCAACGAAAGATTATTT.

To note about this clone: The genes are named according to mouse. The CDR3 is cut off 1 residue early in the read; its end comes from the germline J gene. The rearrangement uses TRBV13-1 and TRBJ2-2; D is perhaps TRBD1 or TRBD2 (5 bases each). Germline CDR1 NSHNY, CDR2 SYGAGN. V was cut by 0 bases and J by 0 bases, with 6 bases left in between. The CDR3 is 15 residues long. CDR3 DNA, as far as it was read: TGTGCCAGCAGTGATGGGGGGACAAACACCGGGCAGCTCTAC. Its translation is CASSDGGTNTGQLY. The CDR3 in full is CASSDGGTNTGQLYF.

This clone came up a few times. Mouse gene names and germline throughout. The read terminates 1 residue before the CDR3 end, so the remaining end is supplied by the germline J gene. The rearrangement joins TRBV2 to TRBJ2-7, with D unresolved. The CDR3 contains 12 residues. The germline V gene has CDR1 LGHNA and CDR2 YSYQKL. The germline V and J ends were trimmed by 0 bases and 7 bases, with 7 bases remaining between them. The DNA read from the CDR3 is TGTGCCAGCAGCCAAGACGGGCGGGAACAGTAC. Translating it yields CASSQDGREQY. The whole CDR3 protein reads CASSQDGREQYF.

On this clone: Gene names denote mouse genes. Read coverage stops 1 residue before the CDR3 terminus; the germline J gene supplies the remainder. This chain joins TRBV13-2 and TRBJ2-4, with 8 bases lining up with TRBD2. Germline V CDR1 and CDR2: NNHNN, SYGAGS (reference sequence). The CDR3 runs to 12 residues. V trimming: 6 bases; J trimming: 5 bases; junction bases outside the gene matches: 2. This chain's CDR3 is CASAGLGNTLYF. The covered CDR3 bases are TGTGCCAGCGCTGGACTGGGAAACACCTTGTAC.

As for this clone: Gene names follow the mouse nomenclature. Read coverage stops 1 residue before the CDR3 terminus; the germline J gene supplies the remainder. This chain joins TRBV5 and TRBJ1-3; possible D gene TRBD1, 5 bases. The V end was cut by 3 bases, the J end by 0 bases, with 6 bases between. Germline V lookup: CDR1 LGHNA, CDR2 YNLKQL (reference sequence). The CDR3 contains 14 residues. CDR3 DNA (partial): TGTGCCAGCAGCCAGACAGATTCTGGAAATACGCTCTAT. Translation gives CASSQTDSGNTLY. The full CDR3 protein is CASSQTDSGNTLYF.

About this clone: Gene labels here are mouse ones. Read data end 1 residue before the CDR3 end; the end is taken from the germline J gene. This chain connects TRBV4 to TRBJ2-3, with 10 bases lining up with TRBD2. Germline CDR1 reads LGHDT; CDR2 reads YNNKQL (reference sequence). The CDR3 spans 16 residues. With 5 bases clipped from V and 0 bases from J, the junction kept 5 bases outside the gene matches. The chain's CDR3 is CASSHLGGPSAETLYF. The part of the CDR3 DNA that was read is TGTGCCAGCAGCCATCTGGGGGGGCCTAGTGCAGAAACGCTGTAT.

Note on this clone: Gene names refer to mouse genes. The read stops 1 residue short of the end of the CDR3; the missing end is completed from the germline J gene. The chain uses TRBV1 and TRBJ2-4; 14 bases fit TRBD2. Germline V lookup: CDR1 NSQYPW, CDR2 LRSPGD (reference sequence). The V and J ends lost 6 bases and 3 bases, in that order; junction bases with no gene match: 2. The CDR3 spans 15 residues. CDR3 DNA, as far as it was read: TGCACCTGCAGCGGGACTGGGGGGGCGCAAAACACCTTGTAC. Protein: CTCSGTGGAQNTLY. The whole CDR3 region reads CTCSGTGGAQNTLYF.

This clone was seen a handful of times. Mouse names are used for the genes. The missing CDR3 end, 1 residue past where the read stops, is filled in from the germline J gene. The chain combines TRBV31 with TRBJ2-7, with D perhaps matching TRBD1 or TRBD2 (5 bases each). V was cut by 4 bases and J by 4 bases, with 8 bases left in between. The CDR3 has 11 amino acids. CDR1 and CDR2 (germline): GKSSPN, SITVG. Partial CDR3 DNA: TGTGCCTGGATACGGGGGTATGAACAGTAC. Protein: CAWIRGYEQY. The entire CDR3 protein is CAWIRGYEQYF.

Remarks on this clone: Gene names are the mouse ones. The read finishes 1 residue shy of the CDR3 end, and the germline J gene is used to complete it. The chain joins TRBV5 to TRBJ2-7, with a tentative D call TRBD2 (6 bases). There are 14 residues in the CDR3. Per the germline V gene, CDR1 is LGHNA and CDR2 is YNLKQL (reference sequence). The ends were cut back, 1 base at V and 1 base at J, with 8 bases in the middle. The CDR3 sequence is CASSQVWGSYEQYF. Incomplete CDR3 DNA: TGTGCCAGCAGCCAAGTCTGGGGTTCCTATGAACAGTAC.

For this clone: The gene names here belong to mouse. CDR3 region: CASGDAGISGNTLYF. CDR3 DNA (partial): TGTGCCAGCGGTGATGCAGGTATTTCTGGAAATACGCTCTAT. V and J are TRBV13-2 and TRBJ1-3, with no clear D. The CDR3 extends 1 residue past the end of the read, so its final part is completed from the germline J gene. V was trimmed by 0 bases and J by 0 bases, leaving 7 bases between them. The V gene's germline CDR1 is NNHNN and CDR2 SYGAGS (reference sequence). The CDR3 contains 15 residues.

To note about this clone: The listed genes are named as in mouse. The CDR3 end is not reached by the read, which stops 1 residue before it; the germline J gene fills it in. The rearrangement links TRBV29 to TRBJ2-4; 10 nucleotides align to TRBD1. The trim removed 6 bases at V and 6 bases at J, leaving 3 bases unmatched. Germline lookup yields CDR1 MSHET and CDR2 SYDVDS. This CDR3 contains 13 residues. CDR3 in amino acids: CASRGQGSNTLYF. The sequenced part of the CDR3 DNA is TGTGCTAGCAGGGGACAGGGGTCTAACACCTTGTAC.

In the case of this clone: Any gene name here is a mouse gene name. The read ends 1 residue early relative to the CDR3; the germline J gene fills the gap. The rearrangement joins TRBV13-1 to TRBJ2-5, with 7 bases lining up with TRBD1. The germline V gene has CDR1 NSHNY and CDR2 SYGAGN. The CDR3 length is 15 residues. The junction had 2 bases not matched to a gene; V was cut back by 0 bases and J by 1 base. CDR3 bases read: TGTGCCAGCAGTGATGTGCAGGGGGACCAAGACACCCAGTAC. This codes for CASSDVQGDQDTQY. The full CDR3 sequence reads CASSDVQGDQDTQYF.

The table lists this clone with a few counts. Each gene name is a mouse one. This chain's CDR3 is CASSLNTLYF. The covered CDR3 bases are TGTGCTAGCAGTTTGAACACCTTGTAC. The chain has TRBV29 and TRBJ2-4; D is unclear. The observed sequence ends 1 residue before the CDR3 terminus, with the missing tail filled in from the germline J gene. Trimming removed 3 bases from V and 6 bases from J, with 1 base in between. The V gene's germline CDR1 is MSHET and CDR2 SYDVDS. The CDR3 extends over 10 amino acids. Full variable domain (remainder filled in from reference TRBV29 and TRBJ2-4): DMKVTQMPRYLIKRMGENVLLECGQDMSHETMYWYRQDPGLGLQLIYISYDVDSNSEGDIPKGYRVSRKKREHFSLILDSAKTNQTSVYFCASSLNTLYFGAGTRLSVL.

To note about this clone: Genes and germline are mouse. The DNA ends 1 residue before the CDR3 does, and the rest of the CDR3 is filled in from the germline J gene. The chain combines TRBV5 with TRBJ1-5, with D maybe TRBD1 (6 bases). CDR3 length: 15 amino acids. V gave up 0 bases and J gave up 3 bases, with 9 bases separating them. Germline-derived CDR1 and CDR2 are LGHNA and YNLKQL (reference sequence). CDR3 bases read: TGTGCCAGCAGCCAAGATTTGGGGGCCAACCAGGCTCCGCTT. It codes for CASSQDLGANQAPL. The complete CDR3 reads CASSQDLGANQAPLF.

Turning to this clone: Germline and genes here are mouse. Read sequence stops 1 residue before the CDR3 end, and the germline J gene provides the missing end. The chain couples TRBV17 to TRBJ1-1; maybe TRBD1 (6 bases). This CDR3 has 14 residues. V was pared by 2 bases and J by 0 bases, with 7 bases between. CDR1 and CDR2 (germline): MNHDT, YYDKIL. The CDR3 sequence: CASSRQGTNTEVFF. The CDR3 bases that were read are TGTGCTAGCAGTAGACAGGGGACAAACACAGAAGTCTTC.

Of note for this clone: Gene labels here are mouse ones. Coverage ceases 1 residue before the CDR3 finishes, and the germline J gene fills in the end. This chain uses TRBV5 with TRBJ2-1; 10 bases are a match to TRBD1. CDR3 size: 15 residues. V was clipped by 2 bases and J by 3 bases; unmatched bases: 1. Looked up from germline, CDR1 is LGHNA and CDR2 is YNLKQL (reference sequence). Here the CDR3 reads CASSQRTGGYAEQFF. CDR3 bases read: TGTGCCAGCAGCCAAAGGACAGGGGGCTATGCTGAGCAGTTC.

As regards this clone: Mouse gene names and germline throughout. The CDR3 loop is CASSQDSGGAEQFF. CDR3 bases read: TGTGCCAGCAGCCAAGATTCGGGAGGTGCTGAGCAGTTC. The chain couples TRBV2 to TRBJ2-1; D uncertain. From the germline J gene comes the end of the CDR3, since the read stops 1 residue before it. Per the germline V gene, CDR1 is LGHNA and CDR2 is YSYQKL. V was shortened by 0 bases and J by 6 bases, with 9 bases between the two germline ends. CDR3 length: 14 residues.

About this clone itself: The gene names here belong to mouse. The CDR3 goes on 1 residue after the read ends, and that part is filled in from the germline J gene. This chain uses TRBV13-1 with TRBJ1-4; D is perhaps TRBD1 (6 bases). CDR1 and CDR2 from the germline V gene are NSHNY and SYGAGN. The CDR3 is 14 residues long. Deletions cut 1 base from V and 3 bases from J, with 7 bases between. The CDR3: CASSDTGPNERLFF. Incomplete CDR3 DNA: TGTGCCAGCAGTGATACAGGGCCCAACGAAAGATTATTT.

Turning to this clone: The gene names here belong to mouse. The read finishes 1 residue shy of the CDR3 end, and the germline J gene is used to complete it. This chain links TRBV13-1 with TRBJ2-3; a weak D match, TRBD1 (5 bases). The V end was cut by 0 bases, the J end by 2 bases, with 10 bases between. CDR1 is NSHNY and CDR2 is SYGAGN in the germline V gene. The CDR3 has 15 amino acids. Here the CDR3 reads CASSDARADAETLYF. The CDR3 bases that were read are TGTGCCAGCAGTGATGCCAGGGCGGATGCAGAAACGCTGTAT.

With regard to this clone: These gene names are mouse names. The read comes to an end 1 residue before the CDR3 does, leaving the germline J gene to fill in the end. The chain employs TRBV5 and TRBJ2-3; 7 positions agree with TRBD2. CDR3 length: 15 amino acids. Losses at the gene ends were 1 base for V and 0 bases for J; bases not matched to a gene: 1. Germline-derived CDR1 and CDR2 are LGHNA and YNLKQL (reference sequence). The CDR3 spells CASSQVWGSAETLYF. CDR3 DNA (partial): TGTGCCAGCAGCCAAGTCTGGGGGAGTGCAGAAACGCTGTAT.

As concerns this clone: Gene names are the mouse ones. Read coverage stops 1 residue before the CDR3 terminus; the germline J gene supplies the remainder. This chain uses TRBV19 with TRBJ1-1; 7 bases are shared with TRBD1. CDR1 and CDR2 from the germline V gene are FNHDT and SITEND (reference sequence). V lost 2 bases and J lost 4; bases outside the gene matches: 5. The CDR3 covers 14 residues. The DNA read from the CDR3 is TGTGCCAGCAGTATTGAACAGGGGAGCACAGAAGTCTTC. Translation: CASSIEQGSTEVF. The CDR3, in full, reads CASSIEQGSTEVFF.